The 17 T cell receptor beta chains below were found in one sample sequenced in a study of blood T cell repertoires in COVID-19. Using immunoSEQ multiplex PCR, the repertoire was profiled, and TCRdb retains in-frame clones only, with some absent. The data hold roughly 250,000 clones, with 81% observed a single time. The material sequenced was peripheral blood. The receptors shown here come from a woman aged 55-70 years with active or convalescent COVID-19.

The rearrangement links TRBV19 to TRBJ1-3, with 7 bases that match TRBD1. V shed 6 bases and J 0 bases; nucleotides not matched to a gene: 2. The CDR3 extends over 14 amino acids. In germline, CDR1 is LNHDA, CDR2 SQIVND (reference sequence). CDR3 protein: CASRTGNSGNTIYF. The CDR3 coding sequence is TGTGCCAGTAGGACAGGGAACTCTGGAAACACCATATATTTT. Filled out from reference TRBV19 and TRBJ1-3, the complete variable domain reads DGGITQSPKYLFRKEGQNVTLSCEQNLNHDAMYWYRQDPGQGLRLIYYSQIVNDFQKGDIAEGYSVSREKKESFPLTVTSAQKNPTAFYLCASRTGNSGNTIYFGEGSWLTVV.

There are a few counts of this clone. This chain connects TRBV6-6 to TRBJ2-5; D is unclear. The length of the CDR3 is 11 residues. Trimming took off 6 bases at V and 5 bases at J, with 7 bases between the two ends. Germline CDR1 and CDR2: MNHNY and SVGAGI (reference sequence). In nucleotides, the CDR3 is TGTGCCAGCAGCCTCGGGGAGACCCAGTACTTC. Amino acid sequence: CASSLGETQYF.

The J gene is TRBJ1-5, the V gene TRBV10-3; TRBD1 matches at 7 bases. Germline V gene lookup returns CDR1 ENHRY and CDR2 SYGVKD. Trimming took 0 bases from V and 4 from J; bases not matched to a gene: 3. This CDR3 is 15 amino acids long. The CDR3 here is CAISESYRGNQPQHF. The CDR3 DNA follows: TGTGCCATCAGTGAGTCCTACAGGGGAAATCAGCCCCAGCATTTT.

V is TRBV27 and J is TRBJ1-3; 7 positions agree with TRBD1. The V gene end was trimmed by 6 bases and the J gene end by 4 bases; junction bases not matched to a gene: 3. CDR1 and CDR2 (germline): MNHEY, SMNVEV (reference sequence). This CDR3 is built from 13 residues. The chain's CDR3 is CASSGTVGNTIYF. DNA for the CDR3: TGTGCCAGCAGCGGGACAGTCGGAAACACCATATATTTT.

CDR3 bases: TGTGCCACCAGCAGACCAGGGGGCCCTGGAAACACCATATATTTT. Its protein product is CATSRPGGPGNTIYF. The chain employs TRBV15 and TRBJ1-3; TRBD1 aligns across 8 bases. There are 15 residues in the CDR3. The germline CDR1 and CDR2 sequences are LNHNV and YYDKDF (reference sequence). The V and J ends lost 2 bases and 2 bases, in that order; junction bases with no gene match: 2.

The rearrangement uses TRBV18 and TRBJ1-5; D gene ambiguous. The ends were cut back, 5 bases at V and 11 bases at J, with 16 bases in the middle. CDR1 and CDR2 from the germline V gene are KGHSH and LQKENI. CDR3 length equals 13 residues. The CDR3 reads CASSASVKSAQHF. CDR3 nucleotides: TGTGCCAGCTCAGCTAGCGTAAAGTCAGCCCAGCATTTT.

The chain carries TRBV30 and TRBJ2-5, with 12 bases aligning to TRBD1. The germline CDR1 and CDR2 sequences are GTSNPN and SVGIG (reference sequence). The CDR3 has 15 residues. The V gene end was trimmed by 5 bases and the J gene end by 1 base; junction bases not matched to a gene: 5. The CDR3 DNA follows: TGTGCCTGGGAACGGGACAGGGGGCCCCAAGAGACCCAGTACTTC. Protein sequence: CAWERDRGPQETQYF.

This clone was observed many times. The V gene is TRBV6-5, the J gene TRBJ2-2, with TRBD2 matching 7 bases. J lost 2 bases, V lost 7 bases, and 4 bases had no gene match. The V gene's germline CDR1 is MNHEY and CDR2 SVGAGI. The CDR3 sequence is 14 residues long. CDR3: CASTAGENTGELFF. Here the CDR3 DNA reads TGTGCCAGCACGGCGGGGGAAAACACCGGGGAGCTGTTTTTT.

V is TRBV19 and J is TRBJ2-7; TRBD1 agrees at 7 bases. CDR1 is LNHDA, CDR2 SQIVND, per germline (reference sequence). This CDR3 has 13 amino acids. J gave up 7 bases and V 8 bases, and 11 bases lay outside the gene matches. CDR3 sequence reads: CASGQAARSEQYF. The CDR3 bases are TGTGCCAGTGGACAGGCGGCCCGTTCGGAGCAGTACTTC.

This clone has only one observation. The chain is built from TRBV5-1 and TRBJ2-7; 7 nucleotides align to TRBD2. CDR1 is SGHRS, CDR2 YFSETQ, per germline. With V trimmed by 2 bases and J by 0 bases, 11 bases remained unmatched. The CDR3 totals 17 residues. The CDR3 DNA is TGCGCCAGCAGCTTTGGTTCTAGCGGCGCATCCTCCTACGAGCAGTACTTC. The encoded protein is CASSFGSSGASSYEQYF.

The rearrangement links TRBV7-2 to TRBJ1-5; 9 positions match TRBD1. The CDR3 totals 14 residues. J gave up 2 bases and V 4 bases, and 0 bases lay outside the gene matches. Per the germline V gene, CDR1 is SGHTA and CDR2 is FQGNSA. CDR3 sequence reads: CASSWTGGNQPQHF. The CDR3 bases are TGTGCCAGCAGCTGGACAGGGGGCAATCAGCCCCAGCATTTT. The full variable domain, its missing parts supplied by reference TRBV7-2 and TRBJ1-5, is GAGVSQSPSNKVTEKGKDVELRCDPISGHTALYWYRQSLGQGLEFLIYFQGNSAPDKSGLPSDRFSAERTGGSVSTLTIQRTQQEDSAVYLCASSWTGGNQPQHFGDGTRLSIL.

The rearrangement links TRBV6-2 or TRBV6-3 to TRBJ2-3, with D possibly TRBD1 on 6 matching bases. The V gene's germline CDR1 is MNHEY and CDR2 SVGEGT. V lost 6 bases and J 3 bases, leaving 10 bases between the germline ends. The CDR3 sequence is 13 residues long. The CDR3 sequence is CASSPGTTDTQYF. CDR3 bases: TGTGCCAGCAGCCCCGGGACAACAGATACGCAGTATTTT.

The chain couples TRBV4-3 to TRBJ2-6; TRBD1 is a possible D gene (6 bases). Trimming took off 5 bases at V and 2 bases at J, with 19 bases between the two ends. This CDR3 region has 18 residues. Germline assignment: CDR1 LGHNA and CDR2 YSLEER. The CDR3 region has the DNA TGCGCCAGCAGCGTTCATGGCAGGGGTATTACTGGGGCCAACGTCCTGACTTTC. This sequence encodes CASSVHGRGITGANVLTF.

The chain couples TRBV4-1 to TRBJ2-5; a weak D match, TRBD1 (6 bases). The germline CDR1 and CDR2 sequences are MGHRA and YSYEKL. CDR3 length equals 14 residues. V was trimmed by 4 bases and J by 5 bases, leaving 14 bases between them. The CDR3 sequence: CASSPGEFKETQYF. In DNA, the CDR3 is TGCGCCAGCAGCCCAGGGGAGTTTAAGGAGACCCAGTACTTC.

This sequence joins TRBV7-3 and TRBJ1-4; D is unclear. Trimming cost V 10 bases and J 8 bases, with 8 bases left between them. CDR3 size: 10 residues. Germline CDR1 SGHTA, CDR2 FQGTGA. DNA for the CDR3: TGTGCCATCCTTCAGGAAAAACTGTTTTTT. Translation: CAILQEKLFF.

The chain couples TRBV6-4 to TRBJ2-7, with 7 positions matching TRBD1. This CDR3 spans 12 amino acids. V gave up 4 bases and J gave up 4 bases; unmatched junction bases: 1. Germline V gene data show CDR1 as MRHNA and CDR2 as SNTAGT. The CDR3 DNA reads TGTGCCAGCAGTGGGGGACAGTACGAGCAGTACTTC. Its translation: CASSGGQYEQYF.

CDR3 sequence (DNA): TGTGCCAGTAGTATAGAGGAGGGCAGCAATTCACCCCTCCACTTT. Translation: CASSIEEGSNSPLHF. The chain combines TRBV19 with TRBJ1-6; no reliable D call. V lost 0 bases and J 7 bases, leaving 10 bases between the germline ends. This CDR3 has 15 amino acids. The germline gives CDR1 LNHDA, CDR2 SQIVND (reference sequence).